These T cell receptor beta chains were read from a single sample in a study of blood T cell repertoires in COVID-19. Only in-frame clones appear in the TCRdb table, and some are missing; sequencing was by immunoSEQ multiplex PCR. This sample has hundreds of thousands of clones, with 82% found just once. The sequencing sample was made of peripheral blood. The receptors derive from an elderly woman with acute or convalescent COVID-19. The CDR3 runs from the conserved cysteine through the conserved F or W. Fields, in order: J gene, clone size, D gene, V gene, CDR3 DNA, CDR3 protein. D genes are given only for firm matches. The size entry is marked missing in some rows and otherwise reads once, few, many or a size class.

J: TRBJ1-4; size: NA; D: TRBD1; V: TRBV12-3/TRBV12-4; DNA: TGTGCCAGCAGTTCAAACCCAGGGGGAAAACTGTTTTTT; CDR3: CASSSNPGGKLFF
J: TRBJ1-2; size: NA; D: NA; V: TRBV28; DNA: TGTGCCAGCAGACAGGTGGTGTTTGGCTACACCTTC; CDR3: CASRQVVFGYTF
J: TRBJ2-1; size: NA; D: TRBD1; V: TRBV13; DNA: TGTGCCAGCAGCCCAAGTCCCGGGACAGGGTCGATCTACAATGAGCAGTTCTTC; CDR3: CASSPSPGTGSIYNEQFF
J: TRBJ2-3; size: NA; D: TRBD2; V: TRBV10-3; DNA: TGTGCCTCCCGACGGGGGGAAGAAGATACGCAGTATTTT; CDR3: CASRRGEEDTQYF
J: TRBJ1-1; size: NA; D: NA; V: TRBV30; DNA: TGTGCCTGGAGTGTACAGTTTTTGAACACTGAAGCTTTCTTT; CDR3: CAWSVQFLNTEAFF
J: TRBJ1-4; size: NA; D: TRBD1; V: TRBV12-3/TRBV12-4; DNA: TGTGCCACACGGACAGGGGCCAATGAAAAACTGTTTTTT; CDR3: CATRTGANEKLFF
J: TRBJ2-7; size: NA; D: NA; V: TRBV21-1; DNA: TGTGCCAGCAGGGGAGGGGCTAGCGGGTTGGGGGAGCAGTACTTC; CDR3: CASRGGASGLGEQYF
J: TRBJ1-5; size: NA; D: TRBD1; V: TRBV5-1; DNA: TGCGCCAGCAGCCCGGACAGGGGAGCGAATCAGCCCCAGCATTTT; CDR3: CASSPDRGANQPQHF
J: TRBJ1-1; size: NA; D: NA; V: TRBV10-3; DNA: TGTGCCATCAGTGGCGGCAGATTGAACACTGAAGCTTTCTTT; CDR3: CAISGGRLNTEAFF
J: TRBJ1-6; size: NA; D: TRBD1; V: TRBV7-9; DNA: TGTGCCAGCAGCTATTGGCAGGGGGCCTCCGGCGTTAATTCACCCCTCCACTTT; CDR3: CASSYWQGASGVNSPLHF
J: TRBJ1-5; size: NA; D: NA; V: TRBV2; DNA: TGTGCCAGCCGGGGGGGGGTAATGGATAGCAATCAGCCCCAGCATTTT; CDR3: CASRGGVMDSNQPQHF
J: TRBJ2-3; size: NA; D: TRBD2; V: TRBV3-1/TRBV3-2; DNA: TGTGCCAGCAGCCAAAGCGGGGGGGCTGATACGCAGTATTTT; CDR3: CASSQSGGADTQYF
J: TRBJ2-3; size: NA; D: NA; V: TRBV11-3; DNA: TGTGCCAGCAGCCTAGATCAGGGTACGCAGTATTTT; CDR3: CASSLDQGTQYF
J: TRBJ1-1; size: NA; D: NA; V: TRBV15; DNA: TGTGCCACCAGCATTCAGGTGAACACTGAAGCTTTCTTT; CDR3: CATSIQVNTEAFF
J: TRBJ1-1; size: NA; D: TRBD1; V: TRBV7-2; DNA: TGTGCCAGCAGCGGACAGGGTGACACTGAAGCTTTCTTT; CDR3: CASSGQGDTEAFF
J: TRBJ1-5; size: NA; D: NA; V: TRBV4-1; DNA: TGCGCCAGCAGCCAAGATCCGGGGGGCTACAATCAGCCCCAGCATTTT; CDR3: CASSQDPGGYNQPQHF
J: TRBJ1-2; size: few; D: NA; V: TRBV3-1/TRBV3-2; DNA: TGTGCCAGCAGCCAAGCGAGCGGCTCCGGCTATGGCTACACCTTC; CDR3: CASSQASGSGYGYTF
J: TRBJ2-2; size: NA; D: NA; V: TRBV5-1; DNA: TGCGCCAGCAGCTTGGGGGCAATGAACACCGGGGAGCTGTTTTTT; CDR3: CASSLGAMNTGELFF
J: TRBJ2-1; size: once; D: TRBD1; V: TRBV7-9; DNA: TGTGCCAGCAGCTTAGAAGTTGGGACAGTTAGGATGGAGCAGTTCTTC; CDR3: CASSLEVGTVRMEQFF
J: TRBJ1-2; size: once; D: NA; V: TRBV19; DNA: TGTGCCACTTCCGGACAGATCTCTAACTATGGCTACACCTTC; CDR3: CATSGQISNYGYTF
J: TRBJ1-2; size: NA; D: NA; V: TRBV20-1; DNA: TGCAGTGCTAGTGGATTAAGTAGTGCAAACTATGGCTACACCTTC; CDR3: CSASGLSSANYGYTF
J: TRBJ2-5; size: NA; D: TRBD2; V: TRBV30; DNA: TGTGCCTGGACCCCTGGACTAGCGGGGGTGTCAGGAGAGACCCAGTACTTC; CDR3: CAWTPGLAGVSGETQYF
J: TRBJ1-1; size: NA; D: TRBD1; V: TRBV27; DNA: TGTGCCAGCAGCCCAGGGGGCGCACCTGAAGCTTTCTTT; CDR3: CASSPGGAPEAFF
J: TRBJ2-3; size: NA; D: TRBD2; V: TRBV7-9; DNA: TGTGCCAGCAGCTTAGTAGCAGCGGGGGGGCGGGATACGCAGTATTTT; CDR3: CASSLVAAGGRDTQYF